This T cell receptor (beta chain) was obtained from a study of T cells after posttransplantation cyclophosphamide. With 4 bases removed from V and 6 bases from J, the gap between germline ends came to 15 bases. The CDR3 sequence is 14 residues long. Germline CDR1 and CDR2: SNHLY and FYNNEI. The table came from immunoSEQ multiplex PCR; TCRdb's copy has only in-frame clones and leaves some out. The sample records about 22,000 clones, roughly 90% being singletons. A marrow graft followed busulfan-fludarabine conditioning, with cyclophosphamide on days +3 and +4. The chain combines TRBV2 with TRBJ1-2; D may be TRBD1 (5 bases). Material: PBMCs, obtained after allogeneic stem cell transplant with posttransplant cyclophosphamide. The clonotype originates from a female patient aged 25-40 years who received an allogeneic stem cell transplant from an unrelated donor, was CMV-positive, and had no GVHD. Some T cells may be provided by the graft donor. This CDR3 reads CASSVQGRVHGYTF. For the CDR3, the DNA is TGTGCCAGCAGTGTCCAGGGAAGAGTTCATGGCTACACCTTC.